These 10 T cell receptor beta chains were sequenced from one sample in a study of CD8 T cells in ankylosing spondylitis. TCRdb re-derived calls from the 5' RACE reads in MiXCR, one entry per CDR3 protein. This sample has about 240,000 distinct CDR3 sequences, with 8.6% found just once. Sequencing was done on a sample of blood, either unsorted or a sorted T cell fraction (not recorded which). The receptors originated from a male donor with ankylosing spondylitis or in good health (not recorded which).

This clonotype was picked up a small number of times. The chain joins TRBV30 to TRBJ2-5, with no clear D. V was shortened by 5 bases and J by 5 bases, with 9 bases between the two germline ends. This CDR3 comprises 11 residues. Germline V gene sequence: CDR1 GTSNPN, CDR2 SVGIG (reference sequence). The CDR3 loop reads CAWGFGETQYF. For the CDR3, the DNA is TGTGCCTGGGGGTTCGGGGAGACCCAGTACTTC.

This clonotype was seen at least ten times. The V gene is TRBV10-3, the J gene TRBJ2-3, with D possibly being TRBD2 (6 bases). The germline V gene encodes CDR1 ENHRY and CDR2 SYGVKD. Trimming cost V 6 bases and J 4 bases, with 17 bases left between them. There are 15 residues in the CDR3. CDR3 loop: CAIRPGLGAADTQYF. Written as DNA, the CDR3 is TGTGCCATCAGGCCGGGACTTGGAGCGGCAGATACGCAGTATTTT.

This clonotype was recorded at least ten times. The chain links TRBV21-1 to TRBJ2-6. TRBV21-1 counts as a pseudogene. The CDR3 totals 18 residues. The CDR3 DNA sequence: TGTGCCAGCAGCTGGTTCAGGCTTCCCAGCTCTGGGGCCAACGTCCTGACTTTC. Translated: CASSWFRLPSSGANVLTF.

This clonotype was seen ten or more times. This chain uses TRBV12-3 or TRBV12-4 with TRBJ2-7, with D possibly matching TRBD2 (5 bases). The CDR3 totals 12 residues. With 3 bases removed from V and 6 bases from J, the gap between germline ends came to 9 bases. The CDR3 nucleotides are TGTGCCAGCAGTTTCCACAGCGGCGAGCAGTACTTC. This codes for CASSFHSGEQYF.

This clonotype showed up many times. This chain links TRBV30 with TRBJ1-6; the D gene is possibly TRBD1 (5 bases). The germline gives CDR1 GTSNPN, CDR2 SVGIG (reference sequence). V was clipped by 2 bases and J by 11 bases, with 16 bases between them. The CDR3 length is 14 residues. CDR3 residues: CAWSPGTLGAPLHF. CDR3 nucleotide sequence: TGTGCCTGGAGTCCCGGGACCCTCGGAGCACCCCTCCACTTT.

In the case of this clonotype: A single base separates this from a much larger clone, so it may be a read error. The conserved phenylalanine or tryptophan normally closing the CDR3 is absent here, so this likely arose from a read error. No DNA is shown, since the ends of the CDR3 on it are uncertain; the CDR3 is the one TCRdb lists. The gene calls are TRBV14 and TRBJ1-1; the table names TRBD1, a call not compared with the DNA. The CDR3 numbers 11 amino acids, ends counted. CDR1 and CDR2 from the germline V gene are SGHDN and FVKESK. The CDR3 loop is CASSSRGKPFY.

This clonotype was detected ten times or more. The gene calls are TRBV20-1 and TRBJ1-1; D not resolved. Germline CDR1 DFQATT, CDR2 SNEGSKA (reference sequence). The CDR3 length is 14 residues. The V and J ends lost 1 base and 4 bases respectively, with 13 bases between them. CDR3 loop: CSARVTNSGTEAFF. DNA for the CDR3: TGCAGTGCTAGAGTTACAAACAGCGGCACTGAAGCTTTCTTT.

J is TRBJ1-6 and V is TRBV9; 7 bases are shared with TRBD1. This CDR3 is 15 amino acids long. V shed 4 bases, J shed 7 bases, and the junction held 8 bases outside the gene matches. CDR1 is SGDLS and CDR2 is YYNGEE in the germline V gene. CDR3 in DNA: TGTGCCAGCAGCTTTGCGACAGGGAGGAATTCACCCCTCCACTTT. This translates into CASSFATGRNSPLHF.

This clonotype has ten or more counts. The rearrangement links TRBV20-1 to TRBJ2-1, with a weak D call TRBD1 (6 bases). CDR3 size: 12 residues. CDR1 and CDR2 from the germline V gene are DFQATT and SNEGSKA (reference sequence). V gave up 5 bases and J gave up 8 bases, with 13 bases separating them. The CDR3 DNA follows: TGCAGTGCTGCCCCAGGGGTGCATGAGCAGTTCTTC. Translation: CSAAPGVHEQFF.

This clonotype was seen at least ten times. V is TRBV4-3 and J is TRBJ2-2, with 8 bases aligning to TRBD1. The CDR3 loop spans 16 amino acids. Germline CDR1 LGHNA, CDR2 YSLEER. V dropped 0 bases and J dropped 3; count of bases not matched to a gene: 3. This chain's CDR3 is CASSQDAGGHTGELFF. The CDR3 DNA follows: TGCGCCAGCAGCCAAGACGCAGGGGGCCACACCGGGGAGCTGTTTTTT.